A single sample gave rise to the 24 T cell receptor beta chains below, sequenced in a study of human thymus T cells. Thymus pieces cut out during corrective heart surgery were the tissue that was used. The method was immunoSEQ multiplex PCR; TCRdb's version includes in-frame clones alone and lacks a portion of them. The sample has about 78,000 clones, approximately 97% seen once. Source material: thymus tissue. These receptors were obtained from a boy younger than two with a congenital heart defect but otherwise immunologically healthy.

This sequence joins TRBV27 and TRBJ2-3; D is ambiguous. The CDR3 has 11 amino acids. V dropped 8 bases and J dropped 3 bases, with 6 bases sitting between them. CDR1 MNHEY and CDR2 SMNVEV come from the germline V gene (reference sequence). CDR3 in amino acids: CASGLTDTQYF. CDR3 bases: TGTGCCAGCGGCCTGACAGATACGCAGTATTTT.

The chain couples TRBV7-2 to TRBJ2-7, with 9 positions matching TRBD2. V lost 11 bases and J lost 5; bases outside the gene matches: 13. The germline V gene encodes CDR1 SGHTA and CDR2 FQGNSA. The length of the CDR3 is 14 residues. The chain's CDR3 is CALGPGTSPHEQYF. Written as DNA, the CDR3 is TGTGCCCTTGGGCCCGGGACTAGCCCCCACGAGCAGTACTTC.

The rearrangement links TRBV20-1 to TRBJ2-1; possibly TRBD1 for D (5 bases). The CDR3 sequence is 11 residues long. V shed 8 bases and J shed 4 bases, with 9 bases lying between them. In germline, CDR1 is DFQATT, CDR2 SNEGSKA (reference sequence). The CDR3 region has the DNA TGCAGTTTGGGGCTATACAATGAGCAGTTCTTC. Translation gives CSLGLYNEQFF.

The chain employs TRBV4-1 and TRBJ2-1, with 9 bases identical to TRBD2. Germline V CDR1 and CDR2: MGHRA, YSYEKL. The V and J ends lost 0 bases and 7 bases, in that order; junction bases with no gene match: 13. The length of the CDR3 is 18 residues. The CDR3 nucleotides read TGCGCCAGCAGCCAAGAAACGGTTCCGGGACTAGCTTTAAATGAGCAGTTCTTC. Its protein is CASSQETVPGLALNEQFF.

The chain has TRBV4-3 and TRBJ2-7, with TRBD2 matching 9 bases. The junction had 10 bases not matched to a gene; V was cut back by 4 bases and J by 0 bases. The CDR3 is 17 amino acids. Germline values: CDR1 LGHNA, CDR2 YSLEER. This CDR3 reads CASSLTRTSASSYEQYF. In nucleotides, the CDR3 is TGCGCCAGCAGCCTAACAAGGACTAGCGCGAGCTCCTACGAGCAGTACTTC.

V and J are TRBV19 and TRBJ1-4; 9 bases agree with TRBD1. V lost 4 bases, J lost 6 bases, and 9 bases stayed unmatched. CDR1 and CDR2 from the germline V gene are LNHDA and SQIVND (reference sequence). The CDR3 covers 16 residues. CDR3 region: CASSTPPGQGDEKLFF. The DNA for the CDR3 is TGTGCCAGTAGTACGCCTCCGGGACAGGGAGATGAAAAACTGTTTTTT.

The chain employs TRBV2 and TRBJ1-2; D might be TRBD1 (6 bases). The CDR3 is 12 residues long. Germline V lookup: CDR1 SNHLY, CDR2 FYNNEI. V dropped 8 bases and J dropped 8 bases, with 15 bases sitting between them. CDR3 coding DNA: TGTGCCAGCTGGGGGGGACATGAAGGCTACACCTTC. It is translated as CASWGGHEGYTF. Using reference TRBV2 and TRBJ1-2 for the parts outside the CDR3, the full variable domain is EPEVTQTPSHQVTQMGQEVILRCVPISNHLYFYWYRQILGQKVEFLVSFYNNEISEKSEIFDDQFSVERPDGSNFTLKIRSTKLEDSAMYFCASWGGHEGYTFGSGTRLTVV.

This chain connects TRBV5-1 to TRBJ2-3; D unresolved. Trimming shortened V by 0 bases and J by 4 bases, and 6 bases separated the two germline ends. CDR1 is SGHRS and CDR2 is YFSETQ in the germline V gene. CDR3 length: 13 amino acids. CDR3 amino acids: CASSLVGADTQYF. The DNA for the CDR3 is TGCGCCAGCAGCTTGGTAGGTGCAGATACGCAGTATTTT.

This chain links TRBV28 with TRBJ2-1, with TRBD2 identical over 12 bases. CDR3 size: 15 residues. CDR1 is MDHEN and CDR2 is SYDVKM in the germline V gene. The ends lost 5 bases at V and 8 bases at J; junction bases unmatched: 7. The DNA of the CDR3 is TGTGCCAGCAGTCATCTAGCGGGAGGGCCCCATGAGCAGTTCTTC. It is translated as CASSHLAGGPHEQFF.

The chain carries TRBV19 and TRBJ1-4; D call uncertain. Germline V gives CDR1 LNHDA, CDR2 SQIVND (reference sequence). The CDR3 length is 15 residues. V was pared by 0 bases and J by 2 bases, with 7 bases between. The CDR3 region has the DNA TGTGCCAGTAGTATAGATTCGGCGACTAATGAAAAACTGTTTTTT. Its protein is CASSIDSATNEKLFF.

This chain uses TRBV12-5 with TRBJ2-1; TRBD1 aligns across 7 bases. Unmatched junction bases numbered 14, after V lost 0 bases and J lost 0 bases. Germline values: CDR1 LGHNT, CDR2 FRNRAP. The CDR3 loop spans 20 amino acids. CDR3 coding DNA: TGTGCTAGTGGTTTGGTAGGACTCAAGGGACAGAGGAGCTCCTACAATGAGCAGTTCTTC. Residues: CASGLVGLKGQRSSYNEQFF.

This clone came up once. The rearrangement links TRBV5-6 to TRBJ1-4, with TRBD1 matching over 8 bases. The V gene end was trimmed by 4 bases and the J gene end by 7 bases; junction bases not matched to a gene: 18. The CDR3 is made up of 18 amino acids. The germline gives CDR1 SGHDT, CDR2 YYEEEE. CDR3 DNA sequence: TGTGCCAGCAGCAATTTCGAGGATTCCGGGACAGGAGGTGAAAAACTGTTTTTT. Amino acid sequence: CASSNFEDSGTGGEKLFF.

This chain connects TRBV4-2 to TRBJ2-7, with 10 bases lining up with TRBD1. The CDR3 length is 16 residues. Per germline, CDR1 LGHNA and CDR2 YNFKEQ. V lost 3 bases, J lost 5 bases, and 10 bases stayed unmatched. In DNA, the CDR3 is TGTGCCAGCAGCCAGGCCAGACAGGGGGCGACGAACGAGCAGTACTTC. It yields the protein CASSQARQGATNEQYF.

V usage is TRBV5-1 and J usage is TRBJ2-1; 10 bases align to TRBD2. CDR3 length: 23 residues. The germline V gene encodes CDR1 SGHRS and CDR2 YFSETQ. The J segment lost 0 bases and the V segment lost 1 base, leaving 22 bases of the junction unmatched. The CDR3 spells CASSLRRIGPAGTSVLSYNEQFF. For the CDR3, the DNA is TGCGCCAGCAGCTTGCGACGGATTGGGCCCGCCGGGACTAGCGTCCTCTCCTACAATGAGCAGTTCTTC. The variable domain in full, completed from reference TRBV5-1 and TRBJ2-1, reads KAGVTQTPRYLIKTRGQQVTLSCSPISGHRSVSWYQQTPGQGLQFLFEYFSETQRNKGNFPGRFSGRQFSNSRSEMNVSTLELGDSALYLCASSLRRIGPAGTSVLSYNEQFFGPGTRLTVL.

This chain links TRBV18 with TRBJ1-1; perhaps TRBD1 as D (5 bases). The CDR3 contains 15 residues. The V gene's germline CDR1 is KGHSH and CDR2 LQKENI. Between the trimmed V and J ends, which lost 0 bases and 0 bases, there was a span of 8 bases. The CDR3 is CASSPPAGMNTEAFF. Here the CDR3 DNA reads TGTGCCAGCTCACCACCAGCAGGGATGAACACTGAAGCTTTCTTT.

The V and J genes are TRBV4-3 and TRBJ1-2; no clear D. The CDR3 has 13 amino acids. Trimming left V 0 bases short and J 13 bases short, with 15 bases between. Germline lookup yields CDR1 LGHNA and CDR2 YSLEER. The CDR3 region is CASSQDPAPPCTF. For the CDR3, the DNA is TGCGCCAGCAGCCAAGATCCGGCCCCCCCCTGCACCTTC.

The gene calls are TRBV19 and TRBJ2-7, with a tentative D call TRBD1 (5 bases). V dropped 3 bases and J dropped 2 bases, with 14 bases sitting between them. CDR1 is LNHDA and CDR2 is SQIVND in the germline V gene (reference sequence). The CDR3 is 15 residues long. CDR3 amino acids: CASSIQARAPYEQYF. The CDR3 DNA follows: TGTGCCAGTAGTATCCAGGCCAGGGCACCCTACGAGCAGTACTTC.

The chain carries TRBV6-1 and TRBJ1-2; D ambiguous. The CDR3 is 16 amino acids. Germline CDR1 is MNHNS and CDR2 is SASEGT. V lost 3 bases and J lost 11, with 25 bases in between. This chain's CDR3 is CASSDDRSARPQRYTF. The CDR3 DNA is TGTGCCAGCAGTGATGATCGGTCGGCCAGGCCGCAGAGGTACACCTTC.

The chain links TRBV11-3 to TRBJ2-5; 8 bases match TRBD1. CDR3 length: 15 residues. After removal of 5 bases from V and 5 bases from J, the junction contained 10 bases not matched to a gene. The germline gives CDR1 SGHNT, CDR2 YENEEA. In DNA, the CDR3 is TGTGCCAGCAGCCACGGACAGGGACTGAGGGAGACCCAGTACTTC. This codes for CASSHGQGLRETQYF. The whole variable domain, remainder taken from reference TRBV11-3 and TRBJ2-5, is EAGVVQSPRYKIIEKKQPVAFWCNPISGHNTLYWYLQNLGQGPELLIRYENEEAVDDSQLPKDRFSAERLKGVDSTLKIQPAELGDSAVYLCASSHGQGLRETQYFGPGTRLLVL.

The rearrangement links TRBV28 to TRBJ2-6; 9 bases agree with TRBD1. Losses at the gene ends were 6 bases for V and 0 bases for J; bases not matched to a gene: 9. The germline V gene has CDR1 MDHEN and CDR2 SYDVKM. This CDR3 has 18 residues. The CDR3 DNA reads as TGTGCCAGCAGAAGGACAGGGGAAGGGTTCTCTGGGGCCAACGTCCTGACTTTC. This translates into CASRRTGEGFSGANVLTF.

V usage is TRBV30 and J usage is TRBJ2-7; 12 nucleotides align to TRBD2. With V trimmed by 0 bases and J by 6 bases, 6 bases remained unmatched. The CDR3 loop spans 15 amino acids. CDR1 GTSNPN and CDR2 SVGIG come from the germline V gene (reference sequence). The CDR3 bases are TGTGCCTGGAGTGTAGGGCTAGCGGGGGGGAGCGAGCAGTACTTC. As protein: CAWSVGLAGGSEQYF.

The rearrangement uses TRBV7-9 and TRBJ2-3; 10 bases fit TRBD2. Germline V gene sequence: CDR1 SEHNR, CDR2 FQNEAQ (reference sequence). The CDR3 extends over 13 amino acids. Unmatched junction bases numbered 8, after V lost 3 bases and J lost 14 bases. CDR3 sequence: CASSFRAGGPGYF. CDR3 DNA sequence: TGTGCCAGCAGCTTTCGAGCGGGGGGGCCTGGGTATTTT.

The V and J genes are TRBV4-2 and TRBJ2-3, with D unclear. Looked up from germline, CDR1 is LGHNA and CDR2 is YNFKEQ. Trimming took off 9 bases at V and 4 bases at J, with 17 bases between the two ends. The CDR3 runs to 14 residues. The CDR3 loop is CASKYRAASDTQYF. DNA of the CDR3: TGTGCCAGTAAATACCGGGCGGCTTCAGATACGCAGTATTTT.

The J gene is TRBJ2-6, the V gene TRBV5-1, with a tentative D call TRBD1 (6 bases). V lost 1 base and J lost 0, with 17 bases in between. The germline CDR1 and CDR2 sequences are SGHRS and YFSETQ. The CDR3 has 19 residues. The CDR3 coding sequence is TGCGCCAGCAGCTTGTGCCTGACAGGAACTGACTCTGGGGCCAACGTCCTGACTTTC. This codes for CASSLCLTGTDSGANVLTF.